What follows are 18 T cell receptor beta chains derived from one specimen sequenced in a study of CD8 T cells in Susac syndrome. Random hexamers primed reverse transcription of 0.5 to 1 ug RNA. TCRdb processed the immunoSEQ multiplex PCR reads anew with MiXCR; each CDR3 protein has one entry. The table records about 80,000 distinct CDR3 sequences, 90% to 95% of them present only once. Input material: CD8+ T cells from PBMCs. Source of these receptors: a human donor with Susac syndrome.

CDR3 in DNA: TGTGCCAGCAGTGGGACTAGCGGCTCCTACAATGAGCAGTTCTTC. Its protein is CASSGTSGSYNEQFF. The chain couples TRBV6-4 to TRBJ2-1; TRBD2 matches at 10 bases. J gave up 0 bases and V 4 bases, and 0 bases lay outside the gene matches. Germline values: CDR1 MRHNA, CDR2 SNTAGT. The CDR3 spans 15 residues.

The gene calls are TRBV6-5 and TRBJ2-4, with 8 bases aligning to TRBD2. The CDR3 spans 17 residues. J lost 0 bases, V lost 4 bases, and 8 bases had no gene match. The germline V gene encodes CDR1 MNHEY and CDR2 SVGAGI. CDR3: CASSWGSGDLAKNIQYF. The CDR3 region has the DNA TGTGCCAGCAGTTGGGGTAGCGGGGACTTAGCCAAAAACATTCAGTACTTC.

The chain uses TRBV29-1 and TRBJ2-7, with unresolved D. The CDR3 covers 12 residues. CDR1 is SQVTM and CDR2 is ANQGSEA in the germline V gene. V lost 0 bases to trimming and J lost 6 bases, with 9 bases between them. In DNA form, the CDR3 reads TGCAGCGTTGAAGACCTCGGCCTCGAGCAGTACTTC. Translating it yields CSVEDLGLEQYF.

This CDR3 reads CASSPTAGYQETQYF. Written as DNA, the CDR3 is TGTGCCAGCAGCCCAACTGCAGGGTACCAAGAGACCCAGTACTTC. The rearrangement uses TRBV6-5 and TRBJ2-5; D is perhaps TRBD1 (5 bases). Trimming left V 6 bases short and J 0 bases short, with 14 bases between. Germline values: CDR1 MNHEY, CDR2 SVGAGI. The CDR3 sequence is 15 residues long.

The rearrangement joins TRBV7-2 to TRBJ2-2; maybe TRBD1 (6 bases). The CDR3 spans 17 residues. Trimming removed 6 bases at V and 2 bases at J, with 19 bases between. The V gene's germline CDR1 is SGHTA and CDR2 FQGNSA. The CDR3 DNA reads TGTGCCAGCAGTTACTCAGGGGTCCTTTTAAACACCGGGGAGCTGTTTTTT. It codes for CASSYSGVLLNTGELFF.

This chain joins TRBV12-3 or TRBV12-4 and TRBJ2-3; D not resolved. V was cut by 1 base and J by 2 bases, with 7 bases left in between. The CDR3 extends over 14 amino acids. The CDR3 reads CASSLGAVTDTQYF. DNA for the CDR3: TGTGCCAGCAGTTTAGGGGCTGTCACAGATACGCAGTATTTT.

The chain is built from TRBV4-1 and TRBJ2-1, with 7 bases matching TRBD2. V shed 1 base, J shed 2 bases, and the junction held 8 bases outside the gene matches. The CDR3 length is 17 residues. Germline V gene lookup returns CDR1 MGHRA and CDR2 YSYEKL. CDR3 sequence reads: CASSQGTAGVAYNEQFF. The CDR3 bases are TGCGCCAGCAGCCAAGGGACGGCGGGAGTAGCCTACAATGAGCAGTTCTTC.

The chain recombines TRBV20-1 with TRBJ2-7; 7 bases fit TRBD2. The length of the CDR3 is 13 residues. Per germline, CDR1 DFQATT and CDR2 SNEGSKA (reference sequence). J lost 0 bases, V lost 4 bases, and 3 bases had no gene match. In DNA form, the CDR3 reads TGCAGTGCTACCGGGACTACCTCCTACGAGCAGTACTTC. Protein product: CSATGTTSYEQYF.

The gene calls are TRBV12-3 or TRBV12-4 and TRBJ2-3; no clear D. The length of the CDR3 is 13 residues. V lost 7 bases and J lost 11, with 19 bases in between. CDR3 region: CASTLRVGRKQYF. The DNA of the CDR3 is TGTGCCAGCACCCTTAGAGTGGGTCGGAAGCAGTATTTT.

V gene TRBV6-1 combines with J gene TRBJ2-2; D is unresolved. Germline values: CDR1 MNHNS, CDR2 SASEGT. Trimming removed 1 base from V and 7 bases from J, with 10 bases in between. This CDR3 has 14 residues. The CDR3 protein is CASSEGYIHGELFF. The CDR3 bases are TGTGCCAGCAGTGAAGGGTACATCCACGGGGAGCTGTTTTTT.

The chain joins TRBV30 to TRBJ1-1, with D perhaps matching TRBD1 (6 bases). CDR1 is GTSNPN and CDR2 is SVGIG in the germline V gene (reference sequence). The CDR3 extends over 13 amino acids. V was clipped by 5 bases and J by 1 base, with 11 bases between them. The CDR3 DNA follows: TGTGCCTGGGAGCCGGGACAGAACACTGAAGCTTTCTTT. Translating it yields CAWEPGQNTEAFF.

The genes are TRBV7-8 and TRBJ2-1, with 13 positions matching TRBD2. The CDR3 covers 16 residues. V trimming: 5 bases; J trimming: 0 bases; junction bases outside the gene matches: 1. The germline V gene has CDR1 SGHVS and CDR2 FQNEAQ. The CDR3 protein is CASSRTSGSSYNEQFF. The CDR3 region has the DNA TGTGCCAGCAGCAGGACTAGCGGGAGCTCCTACAATGAGCAGTTCTTC.

CDR3 in amino acids: CATSGGSLNYGYTF. The CDR3, as DNA: TGTGCCACCAGCGGTGGGAGTCTTAACTATGGCTACACCTTC. This chain joins TRBV15 and TRBJ1-2, with D uncertain. The CDR3 is 14 residues long. Per germline, CDR1 LNHNV and CDR2 YYDKDF (reference sequence). Trimming cost V 5 bases and J 1 base, with 11 bases left between them.

J is TRBJ2-1 and V is TRBV9, with 9 bases matching TRBD2. This CDR3 has 20 residues. CDR1 is SGDLS, CDR2 YYNGEE, per germline. V was pared by 3 bases and J by 0 bases, with 16 bases of the junction left unmatched. This CDR3 is CASSEPFGAGGPRSYNEQFF. The CDR3 DNA follows: TGTGCCAGCAGCGAGCCCTTCGGGGCGGGAGGGCCCCGCTCCTACAATGAGCAGTTCTTC.

The chain recombines TRBV5-1 with TRBJ2-7, with unresolved D. The germline V gene has CDR1 SGHRS and CDR2 YFSETQ. The CDR3 is 10 amino acids. V lost 1 base, J lost 6 bases, and 2 bases lay in between. This CDR3 reads CASSLPEQYF. CDR3 coding DNA: TGCGCCAGCAGCTTGCCCGAGCAGTACTTC.

The chain combines TRBV6-1 with TRBJ2-6, with D possibly matching TRBD1 (5 bases). This CDR3 has 18 amino acids. The germline V gene has CDR1 MNHNS and CDR2 SASEGT. V gave up 7 bases and J gave up 0 bases, with 19 bases separating them. For the CDR3, the DNA is TGTGCCAGCAACAAACAAGGGGTACTGAGCTCTGGGGCCAACGTCCTGACTTTC. Encoded protein: CASNKQGVLSSGANVLTF.

The chain recombines TRBV5-6 with TRBJ2-4; D remains ambiguous. V was trimmed by 0 bases and J by 0 bases, leaving 4 bases between them. CDR1 SGHDT and CDR2 YYEEEE come from the germline V gene. This CDR3 spans 14 amino acids. The CDR3 DNA is TGTGCCAGCAGCTTGGTCGTAGCCAAAAACATTCAGTACTTC. Its translation: CASSLVVAKNIQYF.

The rearrangement uses TRBV27 and TRBJ2-3; D is unresolved. CDR1 is MNHEY and CDR2 is SMNVEV in the germline V gene (reference sequence). This CDR3 contains 12 residues. Trimming cost V 5 bases and J 11 bases, with 14 bases left between them. The CDR3 sequence is CASSLGTGRQYF. The CDR3 DNA reads as TGTGCCAGCAGTCTCGGCACCGGACGGCAGTATTTT.